This T cell receptor beta chain came from a study of read filtering for tumor transcriptome and immune sequencing. Study at large: After DNase treatment, RNA was made into whole-transcriptome libraries.

Molecular barcoded adaptors covering alpha/delta and beta/gamma chains were used on 400 to 450 ng RNA. Each CDR3 protein gets one entry after TCRdb re-called the reads with MiXCR. The repertoire holds some 130,000 distinct CDR3 sequences, with roughly 13% as singletons. V lost 4 bases and J 0 bases, leaving 7 bases between the germline ends. Germline CDR1 SGHTS, CDR2 YDEGEE. This CDR3 spans 13 amino acids. The clonotype was recovered from a donor older than 35 with multiple myeloma. Sequencing was carried out using a population of CD138-negative cells sorted from bone marrow. V and J are TRBV5-8 and TRBJ1-1; D remains ambiguous. The CDR3 sequence is CASSRAMNTEAFF. The DNA of the CDR3 is TGTGCCAGCAGCCGGGCCATGAACACTGAAGCTTTCTTT.